A selection of T cell receptor beta chains follows, all from one sample in a study of post-analysis software for immune sequencing data. TCRdb ran MiXCR on the PCR reads and lists one entry per CDR3 protein. This table holds hundreds of thousands of distinct CDR3 sequences, less than 40% found once. Sequenced material: blood. Receptors originate from a girl between 5 and 17 years old with multiple sclerosis. The CDR3 runs from the conserved cysteine through the conserved F or W. Each record gives: D gene, clone size, V gene, J gene, CDR3 DNA, CDR3 protein. The D gene is left open where the match is weak. Clone size is not always given. Where it is, it says once, few, many or a class for expanded clones.

>NA|many|TRBV7-9|TRBJ1-5
TGTGCCAGCAGCTTGGGTTCCCAGCCCCAGCATTTT
CASSLGSQPQHF
>TRBD1|NA|TRBV4-1|TRBJ2-3
TGCGCCAGCAATGCTCGGGACAGAACATCAGATACGCAGTATTTT
CASNARDRTSDTQYF
>NA|NA|TRBV4-3|TRBJ2-4
TGCGCCAGCAGCCAAGAGGCTGTCTGGGGCGTAGCCAAAAACATTCAGTACTTC
CASSQEAVWGVAKNIQYF
>NA|NA|TRBV27|TRBJ1-2
TGTGCCAGCAGGGCGGGCCGAGCTAACTATGGCTACACCTTC
CASRAGRANYGYTF
>TRBD2|NA|TRBV12-3/TRBV12-4|TRBJ2-5
TGTGCCAGCAGTTTTACTCTAGCGGGGCAAGAGACCCAGTACTTC
CASSFTLAGQETQYF
>NA|few|TRBV12-3/TRBV12-4|TRBJ1-2
TGTGCCAGCAGTTTAGGCCAGAGCCATAACTATGGCTACACCTTC
CASSLGQSHNYGYTF
>TRBD1|few|TRBV20-1|TRBJ2-1
TGCAGTGCTAGTCGGACAGGGGGATTCAATGAGCAGTTCTTC
CSASRTGGFNEQFF
>TRBD2|few|TRBV4-1|TRBJ2-1
TGCGCCAGCAGCCAGGGCGCAGCGGGGGGGAACAATGAGCAGTTCTTC
CASSQGAAGGNNEQFF
>NA|NA|TRBV5-1|TRBJ2-1
TGCGCCAGCCGAACAGACGGTAGCATAAACAATGAGCAGTTCTTC
CASRTDGSINNEQFF
>TRBD1|many|TRBV7-2|TRBJ2-7
TGTGCCAGCAGCTTTGACAGGGGCTACGAGCAGTACTTC
CASSFDRGYEQYF
>NA|few|TRBV12-3/TRBV12-4|TRBJ2-3
TGTGCCAGCAGACTGGGTCAAGGAAAGGAGTATTTT
CASRLGQGKEYF
>TRBD2|few|TRBV5-1|TRBJ2-7
TGCGCCAGCAGCCCCCTAGCGGGGAACTACGAGCAGTACTTC
CASSPLAGNYEQYF
>NA|NA|TRBV10-3|TRBJ2-7
TGTGCCATCAATGGGGGAGGTGGAGAGCAGTACTTC
CAINGGGGEQYF
>NA|NA|TRBV11-2|TRBJ2-1
TGTGCCAGCAGCTTAGATGGTGTGATACAGCAGTTCTTC
CASSLDGVIQQFF
>NA|NA|TRBV5-1|TRBJ1-1
TGCGCCAGCAGCTTGGATGGGCGACAGGTTCCGGACACTGAAGCTTTCTTT
CASSLDGRQVPDTEAFF
>NA|few|TRBV5-1|TRBJ2-1
TGCGCCAGCAGCTTGCTGAACTACAATGAGCAGTTCTTC
CASSLLNYNEQFF
>NA|many|TRBV5-1|TRBJ2-7
TGCGCCAGCAGCTTGGGAGTTCTCTACGAGCAGTACTTC
CASSLGVLYEQYF
>NA|NA|TRBV19|TRBJ2-2
TGTGCCAGTACCGTAAGAGTCACCAGGGACACCGGGGAGCTGTTTTTT
CASTVRVTRDTGELFF
>NA|few|TRBV11-2|TRBJ2-3
TGTGCCAGCAGCTTAGGATTAGCGGAAAACACAGATACGCAGTATTTT
CASSLGLAENTDTQYF
>NA|once|TRBV4-3|TRBJ1-4
TGCGCCAGCAGCGCCCGGGGGGCGCAAAATGAAAAACTGTTTTTT
CASSARGAQNEKLFF
>TRBD1|NA|TRBV7-6|TRBJ1-5
TGTGTCAGCAGCTTAGCGCCCAGGGGGCCAAATCAGCCCCAGCATTTT
CVSSLAPRGPNQPQHF
>NA|few|TRBV7-2|TRBJ2-1
TGTGCCAGCAGCCCCCTGAGGAGTTATAACAATGAGCAGTTCTTC
CASSPLRSYNNEQFF
>TRBD1|NA|TRBV5-1|TRBJ2-5
TGCGCCAGCAGCCGAGGGACAGGGGCACAAGAGACCCAGTACTTC
CASSRGTGAQETQYF
>TRBD2|few|TRBV5-1|TRBJ2-1
TGCGCCAGCAGCGTCGGGACTAGCGGGGGGTATGAGCAGTTCTTC
CASSVGTSGGYEQFF
>NA|NA|TRBV4-2|TRBJ2-1
TGTGCCAGCAGCCAAGGCGGTGTGAGCGATATGGGGCAGTTCTTC
CASSQGGVSDMGQFF
>TRBD1|few|TRBV12-3/TRBV12-4|TRBJ1-2
TGTGCCAGCAGTTTGACAGGGGAGGGGAACTATGGCTACACCTTC
CASSLTGEGNYGYTF
>TRBD1|few|TRBV7-9|TRBJ2-7
TGTGCCAGCAGCTTAGGACTTAGGGGACAGAGCTCCTACGAGCAGTACTTC
CASSLGLRGQSSYEQYF
>NA|NA|TRBV10-2|TRBJ1-1
TGCGCCAGCAGCAGTGACGCCGGCACTGAAGCTTTCTTT
CASSSDAGTEAFF
>TRBD1|few|TRBV6-1|TRBJ1-2
TGTGCCAGCAGTGCTGGCCCCCAACAGGGGGCGAGAGGCTACACCTTC
CASSAGPQQGARGYTF
>NA|many|TRBV28|TRBJ2-7
TGTGCCACAGGGGGGGGCGCGGGGACCTACGAGCAGTACTTC
CATGGGAGTYEQYF
>NA|once|TRBV20-1|TRBJ2-3
TGCAGTGCTTCAGGGGCCTCTGTTCCAGGGACGCAGTATTTT
CSASGASVPGTQYF
>TRBD1|NA|TRBV7-8|TRBJ1-1
TGTGCCAGCAGCTACCCACCAGGGGGCAGGACTGAAGCTTTCTTT
CASSYPPGGRTEAFF
>NA|few|TRBV10-3|TRBJ2-1
TGTGCCATCAGTGAGCCCCCATACGGCGGTTCCTACAATGAGCAGTTCTTC
CAISEPPYGGSYNEQFF
>NA|NA|TRBV9|TRBJ1-1
TGTGCCAGCAGCGCCGGGGGACTTTCGGAAGCTTTCTTT
CASSAGGLSEAFF
>TRBD2|few|TRBV12-3/TRBV12-4|TRBJ2-3
TGTGCCAGCAGACCCAGCGGGGGGTCTATCATTCCCCTGAGCACAGATACGCAGTATTTT
CASRPSGGSIIPLSTDTQYF
>NA|NA|TRBV7-2|TRBJ2-5
TGTGCCAGCAGCTCCGGTTCCGGGGGGACCCAGTACTTC
CASSSGSGGTQYF
>NA|NA|TRBV12-3/TRBV12-4|TRBJ2-4
TGTGCCAGCAGTTTAGATCGTTCCGGGGCGGTGTACTTC
CASSLDRSGAVYF